The clone carrying this T cell receptor beta chain has a single count. The CDR3 has 12 amino acids. CDR1 is LNHDA and CDR2 is SQIVND in the germline V gene (reference sequence). V shed 1 base and J shed 7 bases, with 7 bases lying between them. The repertoire was sequenced with immunoSEQ multiplex PCR; TCRdb's copy has only in-frame clones and lacks some. The table lists 19,000 or so clones, roughly four fifths of them singletons. The entry originates in a study of OX40 agonist ivuxolimab in advanced cancers. The chain recombines TRBV19 with TRBJ1-2; possibly TRBD1 for D (6 bases). The sequences come from CD4+ or CD8+ T cells sorted from blood, collected in a trial of the OX40 agonist ivuxolimab. The TCR sequence derives from an adult with an advanced solid tumor such as melanoma, head and neck, liver or kidney cancer. The DNA of the CDR3 is TGTGCCAGTAGTATAGGGACAGTTGGCTACACCTTC. It encodes CASSIGTVGYTF.